This is a list of T cell receptor beta chains from one sample in a study of blood T cell repertoires in COVID-19. The method was immunoSEQ multiplex PCR; TCRdb's version includes in-frame clones alone and lacks a portion of them. Of around 450,000 clones listed, 80% to 95% are singletons. The specimen was PBMCs or T cells enriched from blood (not recorded which). These receptors all stem from a man between 18 and 35 years old who had recovered from COVID-19. Both conserved end residues are part of each CDR3.

V gene	J gene	CDR3 protein
TRBV5-1	TRBJ1-3	CASSLEGLISGNTIYF
TRBV13	TRBJ1-1	CASSLGGPGTEAFF
TRBV10-3	TRBJ1-3	CAISESLDRRNTIYF
TRBV5-1	TRBJ1-4	CASSIPRFKSEKLFF
TRBV27	TRBJ1-2	CASSPVWTGYGYTF
TRBV6-1	TRBJ2-5	CASSEAPGGETQYF
TRBV2	TRBJ1-1	CASSANRARTEAFF
TRBV29-1	TRBJ1-1	CSVGPLEPWSTEAFF
TRBV6-5	TRBJ2-7	CASSRLAGDEQYF
TRBV5-1	TRBJ1-2	CASSPQPFDSGAYGYTF
TRBV2	TRBJ1-1	CASSPEASTNTEAFF
TRBV27	TRBJ2-3	CASNSGMEDTQYF
TRBV12-3/TRBV12-4	TRBJ1-1	CASRGAAEAFF
TRBV11-2	TRBJ1-4	CASSLRQSEKLFF
TRBV3-1/TRBV3-2	TRBJ2-1	CASSRVRATGTSDNEQFF
TRBV10-3	TRBJ1-3	CAITRTGENTIYF
TRBV6-1	TRBJ1-2	CASSEGRAGRILTF
TRBV10-2	TRBJ2-1	CASRRPNEQFF
TRBV7-2	TRBJ2-7	CASSFRQGDNYEQYF
TRBV18	TRBJ1-1	CASSPTEGRNTEAFF
TRBV28	TRBJ1-1	CASAPGRGWNTEAFF
TRBV30	TRBJ1-3	CAWSSINGNTIYF
TRBV28	TRBJ1-1	CASSPRPGVNEAFF
TRBV11-2	TRBJ2-7	CASSFVPGYEQYF
TRBV27	TRBJ2-1	CASKGGKGFGNEQFF
TRBV20-1	TRBJ1-2	CSASSGQGYTF
TRBV6-5	TRBJ1-5	CASSPGGTLPQHF
TRBV5-4	TRBJ2-7	CASSLGGGAEQYF
TRBV3-1/TRBV3-2	TRBJ2-7	CASRPSPSSELSSYEQYF
TRBV7-2	TRBJ2-3	CASSLAPLASQYF
TRBV19	TRBJ2-1	CASSFRTGSSYNEQFF
TRBV7-9	TRBJ1-2	CASSLGRIEGWREYGYTF
TRBV10-1	TRBJ1-1	CASSGQANTEAFF
TRBV4-1	TRBJ2-1	CASSHGLQNEQFF
TRBV3-1/TRBV3-2	TRBJ2-3	CASSRGLVTDTQYF
TRBV5-1	TRBJ2-3	CASTPDSFGTDTQYF
TRBV4-1	TRBJ2-1	CASSQGLAGGPGKNEQFF
TRBV6-5	TRBJ2-7	CASSYSESSYEQYF
TRBV13	TRBJ1-2	CASSPGVPLVGYGYTF
TRBV4-1	TRBJ1-5	CASSQTDRLHQPQHF
TRBV9	TRBJ1-2	CASSSSDSNYGYTF
TRBV5-1	TRBJ1-4	CASSPVPGQSGDEKLFF
TRBV19	TRBJ1-5	CASSIVGYGGNQPQHF
TRBV19	TRBJ1-2	CASTTHRGQDYGYTF
TRBV3-1/TRBV3-2	TRBJ1-2	CASSQSGPYGYTF
TRBV2	TRBJ2-7	CASSDAGLAAYEQYF
TRBV9	TRBJ2-7	CASSETSGRGYEQYF
TRBV7-9	TRBJ2-7	CASSNLGSSYEQYF
TRBV12-3/TRBV12-4	TRBJ1-3	CADREDGNTIYF
TRBV3-1/TRBV3-2	TRBJ1-4	CASSRTGTTNEKLFF
TRBV9	TRBJ1-6	CASSSGGDRVYSPLHF
TRBV11-3	TRBJ2-3	CASSHYTDTQYF